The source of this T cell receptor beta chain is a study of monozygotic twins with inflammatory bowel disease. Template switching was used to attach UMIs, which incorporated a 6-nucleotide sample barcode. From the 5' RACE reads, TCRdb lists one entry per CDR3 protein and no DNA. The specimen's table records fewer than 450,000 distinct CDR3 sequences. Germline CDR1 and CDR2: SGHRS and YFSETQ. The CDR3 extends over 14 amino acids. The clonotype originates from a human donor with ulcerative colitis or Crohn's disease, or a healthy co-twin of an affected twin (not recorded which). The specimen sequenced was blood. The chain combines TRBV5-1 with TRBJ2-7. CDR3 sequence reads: CASSLNYRTYEQYF.